These 32 T cell receptor beta chains were all obtained from the same sample, sequenced in a study of shared clonotypes between healthy human individuals. The data were produced by immunoSEQ multiplex PCR, yet TCRdb's version contains in-frame clones alone and is incomplete. The sample carries millions of clones, 90% to 95% recorded once. Sequencing was carried out using naive CD4+ T cells sorted from blood. The subset: CD45RA+ positively selected. Every receptor here comes from a young man in good health.

This chain links TRBV14 with TRBJ1-3; D is undetermined. The V end lost 3 bases, the J end lost 8 bases, and 5 bases lay between the germline ends. The CDR3 consists of 11 residues. The germline V gene encodes CDR1 SGHDN and CDR2 FVKESK. CDR3: CASSQSYTIYF. The DNA of the CDR3 is TGTGCCAGCAGCCAGTCGTACACCATATATTTT.

This chain uses TRBV28 with TRBJ2-2, with 10 bases matching TRBD2. This CDR3 is 14 amino acids long. The V gene end was trimmed by 5 bases and the J gene end by 6 bases; junction bases not matched to a gene: 3. Germline CDR1 MDHEN, CDR2 SYDVKM. CDR3 sequence: CASSPGLASGELFF. For the CDR3, the DNA is TGTGCCAGCAGTCCGGGACTAGCGTCCGGGGAGCTGTTTTTT.

This chain uses TRBV7-2 with TRBJ1-3; D uncertain. This CDR3 contains 14 residues. Germline V CDR1 and CDR2: SGHTA, FQGNSA. V lost 3 bases, J lost 5 bases, and 11 bases lay in between. CDR3 in amino acids: CASSFGSQRNTIYF. The CDR3 nucleotides read TGTGCCAGCAGCTTCGGGAGCCAAAGAAACACCATATATTTT.

This clone was observed once. The chain employs TRBV5-6 and TRBJ2-3, with D uncertain. The CDR3 runs 14 residues. The V gene's germline CDR1 is SGHDT and CDR2 YYEEEE. V lost 1 base to trimming and J lost 0 bases, with 6 bases between them. CDR3 DNA sequence: TGTGCCAGCAGCTTGCTACAGAGCACAGATACGCAGTATTTT. This gives the protein CASSLLQSTDTQYF. The complete variable domain, with remaining parts taken from reference TRBV5-6 and TRBJ2-3, reads DAGVTQSPTHLIKTRGQQVTLRCSPKSGHDTVSWYQQALGQGPQFIFQYYEEEERQRGNFPDRFSGHQFPNYSSELNVNALLLGDSALYLCASSLLQSTDTQYFGPGTRLTVL.

The V and J genes are TRBV27 and TRBJ2-3; D not resolved. Germline V gives CDR1 MNHEY, CDR2 SMNVEV (reference sequence). The CDR3 is 14 residues long. The V end was cut by 6 bases, the J end by 1 base, with 11 bases between. The CDR3, as DNA: TGTGCCAGCAGGGACGATATGGGCACAGATACGCAGTATTTT. Translation: CASRDDMGTDTQYF.

The chain joins TRBV4-2 to TRBJ1-4; D unclear. The V end was cut by 0 bases, the J end by 6 bases, with 17 bases between. The CDR3 spans 17 residues. From germline, CDR1 is LGHNA and CDR2 YNFKEQ. The CDR3 protein is CASSQDGRERSDEKLFF. As DNA, the CDR3 is TGTGCCAGCAGCCAAGATGGGCGGGAAAGGTCGGATGAAAAACTGTTTTTT.

The gene calls are TRBV2 and TRBJ2-3; the match to TRBD2 covers 7 bases. The CDR3 covers 15 residues. The ends lost 0 bases at V and 1 base at J; junction bases unmatched: 1. Germline V CDR1 and CDR2: SNHLY, FYNNEI. DNA of the CDR3: TGTGCCAGCAGTGAAGCGGGGGGGGGCACAGATACGCAGTATTTT. It is translated as CASSEAGGGTDTQYF.

Only a few counts were recorded for this clone. The chain uses TRBV5-6 and TRBJ1-4; D is ambiguous. This CDR3 spans 14 amino acids. V shed 0 bases and J shed 7 bases, with 10 bases lying between them. Germline-derived CDR1 and CDR2 are SGHDT and YYEEEE. CDR3 DNA: TGTGCCAGCAGCTTGGTCCGGTCTGGTGAAAAACTGTTTTTT. It is translated as CASSLVRSGEKLFF.

J is TRBJ1-1 and V is TRBV14, with unresolved D. V gave up 4 bases and J gave up 1 base, with 13 bases separating them. CDR1 is SGHDN, CDR2 FVKESK, per germline. This CDR3 is 15 amino acids long. CDR3 nucleotides: TGTGCCAGCAGCCCGCAGTCTCTTTCGAACACTGAAGCTTTCTTT. Translation gives CASSPQSLSNTEAFF.

The chain joins TRBV6-6 to TRBJ2-7; 7 bases match TRBD1. CDR1 MNHNY and CDR2 SVGAGI come from the germline V gene (reference sequence). V lost 6 bases and J lost 2; bases outside the gene matches: 7. CDR3 length: 14 amino acids. The CDR3 is CASRSRDSPYEQYF. CDR3 DNA sequence: TGTGCCAGCAGAAGCCGGGACAGCCCCTACGAGCAGTACTTC.

V and J are TRBV5-1 and TRBJ2-5, with D perhaps TRBD1 or TRBD2 (5 bases each). The DNA end is a closer match to TRBJ2-7, so the J assignment may be wrong. The CDR3 is 16 residues long. The germline CDR1 and CDR2 sequences are SGHRS and YFSETQ. Written as DNA, the CDR3 is TGCGCCAGCAGCTTGAACCCCGGGGCAGGGTCCGACGAGCAGTACTTC. Amino acid sequence: CASSLNPGAGSDEQYF.

The chain combines TRBV7-9 with TRBJ1-3, with TRBD1 identical over 7 bases. In germline, CDR1 is SEHNR, CDR2 FQNEAQ (reference sequence). Trimming cost V 8 bases and J 2 bases; bases outside gene matches: 3. The CDR3 spans 13 residues. The CDR3 nucleotides are TGTGCCAGCTTGCAGGGGGCTGGAAACACCATATATTTT. Translated, it gives CASLQGAGNTIYF.

For the CDR3, the DNA is TGTGCCAGCAGCCAAGATCTATCGGCAAGCAATCAGCCCCAGCATTTT. Protein sequence: CASSQDLSASNQPQHF. The V call is TRBV4-2, the J call TRBJ1-5, with no clear D. The length of the CDR3 is 16 residues. Germline CDR1 LGHNA, CDR2 YNFKEQ. Trimming left V 0 bases short and J 1 base short, with 10 bases between.

This clone was counted a single time. The CDR3 bases are TGTGCCAGCAGCGCTAGCGGGGGGGCTTCAGAGACCCAGTACTTC. Its protein product is CASSASGGASETQYF. The V and J genes are TRBV7-9 and TRBJ2-5; 12 bases fit TRBD2. This CDR3 comprises 15 residues. Germline trimming cut 5 bases from V and 4 bases from J; bases unmatched to any gene: 5. CDR1 SEHNR and CDR2 FQNEAQ come from the germline V gene (reference sequence).

The rearrangement uses TRBV6-5 and TRBJ1-2, with no clear D. Deletions cut 2 bases from V and 4 bases from J, with 14 bases between. CDR3 length: 15 amino acids. Germline V gene data show CDR1 as MNHEY and CDR2 as SVGAGI. CDR3 amino acids: CASSYKHLEAYGYTF. The CDR3 coding sequence is TGTGCCAGCAGTTACAAACACCTCGAGGCCTATGGCTACACCTTC.

The chain recombines TRBV10-3 with TRBJ2-2; D ambiguous. Germline V gene lookup returns CDR1 ENHRY and CDR2 SYGVKD. The CDR3 consists of 15 residues. V was shortened by 3 bases and J by 2 bases, with 10 bases between the two germline ends. CDR3 region: CAISDPNRNTGELFF. The DNA for the CDR3 is TGTGCCATCAGTGACCCAAACAGAAACACCGGGGAGCTGTTTTTT.

V gene TRBV10-3 combines with J gene TRBJ1-3; 8 bases fit TRBD1. CDR3 size: 15 residues. Germline lookup yields CDR1 ENHRY and CDR2 SYGVKD. V lost 7 bases and J lost 5; bases outside the gene matches: 10. The CDR3 protein is CAIKSDREGRNTIYF. CDR3 nucleotide sequence: TGTGCCATCAAATCGGACAGGGAGGGAAGAAACACCATATATTTT.

The gene calls are TRBV19 and TRBJ2-1; D may be TRBD1 (6 bases). Germline values: CDR1 LNHDA, CDR2 SQIVND (reference sequence). CDR3 length equals 16 residues. The V gene lost 6 bases and the J gene lost 8 bases, with 23 bases spanning the gap. The chain's CDR3 is CASSHTGSPKGDEQFF. CDR3 coding DNA: TGTGCCAGTAGCCATACAGGGAGCCCGAAGGGCGATGAGCAGTTCTTC. The complete variable domain, with remaining parts taken from reference TRBV19 and TRBJ2-1, reads DGGITQSPKYLFRKEGQNVTLSCEQNLNHDAMYWYRQDPGQGLRLIYYSQIVNDFQKGDIAEGYSVSREKKESFPLTVTSAQKNPTAFYLCASSHTGSPKGDEQFFGPGTRLTVL.

The genes are TRBV6-5 and TRBJ2-7; 8 positions match TRBD1. There are 13 residues in the CDR3. Germline V CDR1 and CDR2: MNHEY, SVGAGI. V was pared by 5 bases and J by 5 bases, with 5 bases of the junction left unmatched. CDR3 region: CASSGQGPHEQYF. CDR3 sequence (DNA): TGTGCCAGCAGTGGACAGGGTCCCCACGAGCAGTACTTC.

Of note for this clone: This sample also contains other DNA sequences that code for the same CDR3. The rearrangement uses TRBV28 and TRBJ1-1; D may be TRBD1 (5 bases). There are 15 residues in the CDR3. CDR1 and CDR2 from the germline V gene are MDHEN and SYDVKM. With 3 bases removed from V and 2 bases from J, the gap between germline ends came to 13 bases. The CDR3 spells CASSLTGTGNTEAFF. The CDR3 DNA is TGTGCCAGCAGTTTGACCGGGACGGGCAACACTGAAGCTTTCTTT.

J is TRBJ1-4 and V is TRBV2, with D perhaps matching TRBD1 (6 bases). CDR1 SNHLY and CDR2 FYNNEI come from the germline V gene. V dropped 6 bases and J dropped 3 bases, with 11 bases sitting between them. The CDR3 runs 14 residues. The CDR3 spells CASRVGHPNEKLFF. The CDR3 DNA reads TGTGCCAGCAGGGTGGGACACCCTAATGAAAAACTGTTTTTT. Full variable domain (remainder filled in from reference TRBV2 and TRBJ1-4): EPEVTQTPSHQVTQMGQEVILRCVPISNHLYFYWYRQILGQKVEFLVSFYNNEISEKSEIFDDQFSVERPDGSNFTLKIRSTKLEDSAMYFCASRVGHPNEKLFFGSGTQLSVL.

The chain recombines TRBV19 with TRBJ2-1, with unresolved D. CDR1 LNHDA and CDR2 SQIVND come from the germline V gene (reference sequence). The V end was cut by 8 bases, the J end by 3 bases, with 5 bases between. CDR3 length equals 11 residues. DNA for the CDR3: TGTGCCAGTTCCCTCTACAATGAGCAGTTCTTC. Its translation is CASSLYNEQFF.

The chain carries TRBV18 and TRBJ1-3; D not resolved. Germline V CDR1 and CDR2: KGHSH, LQKENI. This CDR3 is built from 11 residues. Trimming shortened V by 4 bases and J by 6 bases, and 4 bases separated the two germline ends. The CDR3 spells CASSLENTIYF. CDR3 nucleotide sequence: TGTGCCAGCTCACTGGAAAACACCATATATTTT.

This clone was observed a single time. The V call is TRBV28, the J call TRBJ2-1; TRBD1 agrees at 8 bases. CDR3 length: 15 amino acids. CDR1 and CDR2 from the germline V gene are MDHEN and SYDVKM. The junction had 12 bases not matched to a gene; V was cut back by 5 bases and J by 9 bases. The CDR3 protein is CASSALSQGAFEQFF. The DNA of the CDR3 is TGTGCCAGCAGTGCGCTCTCCCAGGGGGCATTTGAGCAGTTCTTC. The whole variable domain, filled in from reference TRBV28 and TRBJ2-1, reads DVKVTQSSRYLVKRTGEKVFLECVQDMDHENMFWYRQDPGLGLRLIYFSYDVKMKEKGDIPEGYSVSREKKERFSLILESASTNQTSMYLCASSALSQGAFEQFFGPGTRLTVL.

J is TRBJ2-7 and V is TRBV7-8; the match to TRBD2 covers 10 bases. The V and J ends lost 8 bases and 1 base, in that order; junction bases with no gene match: 11. The CDR3 sequence is 16 residues long. Looked up from germline, CDR1 is SGHVS and CDR2 is FQNEAQ. The CDR3 coding sequence is TGTGCCAGCGTCGAAGGAGCGGGAGGGTTATCCTACGAGCAGTACTTC. Its translation is CASVEGAGGLSYEQYF.

The rearrangement joins TRBV18 to TRBJ2-1, with D tentatively TRBD1 (5 bases). The CDR3 totals 14 residues. V was trimmed by 6 bases and J by 0 bases, leaving 9 bases between them. The V gene's germline CDR1 is KGHSH and CDR2 LQKENI. The CDR3 protein is CASSARDSYNEQFF. In DNA form, the CDR3 reads TGTGCCAGCTCGGCCAGGGACTCCTACAATGAGCAGTTCTTC.

The rearrangement links TRBV6-1 to TRBJ1-2; tentative D call: TRBD1 (5 bases). The CDR3 consists of 15 residues. Germline V gene sequence: CDR1 MNHNS, CDR2 SASEGT. V was shortened by 1 base and J by 0 bases, with 9 bases between the two germline ends. CDR3 DNA sequence: TGTGCCAGCAGTGAAGGGCCAGGGTCTAACTATGGCTACACCTTC. Translated: CASSEGPGSNYGYTF.

The chain links TRBV13 to TRBJ2-3, with 14 bases matching TRBD2. The germline V gene has CDR1 PRHDT and CDR2 FYEKMQ (reference sequence). This CDR3 region has 18 residues. Unmatched junction bases numbered 8, after V lost 0 bases and J lost 6 bases. CDR3 in DNA: TGTGCCAGCAGCTTAGGCGAAAGACTAGCGGGAGGGGCGGATACGCAGTATTTT. Its translation: CASSLGERLAGGADTQYF.

In the case of this clone: Other nucleotide sequences from this sample produce the same CDR3. This chain links TRBV5-1 with TRBJ2-7, with 11 bases aligning to TRBD2. Germline CDR1 is SGHRS and CDR2 is YFSETQ. The CDR3 is 15 residues long. V gave up 4 bases and J gave up 3 bases; unmatched junction bases: 6. The CDR3 reads CASSPGTSGFYEQYF. In DNA form, the CDR3 reads TGCGCCAGCAGCCCCGGGACTAGCGGTTTCTACGAGCAGTACTTC.

This chain connects TRBV7-8 to TRBJ1-6; possible D gene TRBD1, 5 bases. V gave up 4 bases and J gave up 0 bases, with 10 bases separating them. From germline, CDR1 is SGHVS and CDR2 FQNEAQ. The CDR3 has 16 residues. This CDR3 reads CASSSRQSSYNSPLHF. The CDR3 DNA reads as TGTGCCAGCAGCTCCAGACAGAGCTCCTATAATTCACCCCTCCACTTT.

The rearrangement links TRBV25-1 to TRBJ2-3; TRBD2 agrees at 7 bases. The CDR3 contains 15 residues. Trimming removed 7 bases from V and 4 bases from J; junction bases left unmatched: 11. Germline CDR1 MGHDK, CDR2 SYGVNS. The CDR3 DNA follows: TGTGCCAGCACATTGGGCGGGGGTCGCCCAGATACGCAGTATTTT. It encodes CASTLGGGRPDTQYF.

The chain couples TRBV5-1 to TRBJ2-7; 8 bases are shared with TRBD1. Per germline, CDR1 SGHRS and CDR2 YFSETQ. The V gene end was trimmed by 1 base and the J gene end by 4 bases; junction bases not matched to a gene: 10. CDR3 length: 16 residues. In DNA form, the CDR3 reads TGCGCCAGCAGCTTGCGGGCCTCAGGGGGCGGGTACGAGCAGTACTTC. This encodes CASSLRASGGGYEQYF.